The 22 T cell receptor beta chains below all came from one sample that was sequenced in a study of blood T cell repertoires in COVID-19. Sequencing was performed with immunoSEQ multiplex PCR; in TCRdb, only in-frame clones are kept and a portion is missing. There are 50,000 to 70,000 clones in the sample; about four fifths occur only once, and approximately 17% lies in the top ten. The sequencing input was peripheral blood. Every receptor here comes from a man between 65 and 85 years old with active COVID-19.

The rearrangement uses TRBV4-3 and TRBJ2-7, with D possibly being TRBD1 (7 bases). The germline CDR1 and CDR2 sequences are LGHNA and YSLEER. V lost 0 bases, J lost 1 base, and 13 bases lay in between. This CDR3 has 16 residues. The CDR3 reads CASSQDRAGGSYEQYF. CDR3 nucleotides: TGCGCCAGCAGCCAAGATAGGGCAGGGGGGTCCTACGAGCAGTACTTC.

The CDR3 nucleotides read TGTGCCAGCAGTGAGGGACTAGCGGGGTTCCAAGAGACCCAGTACTTC. Its protein is CASSEGLAGFQETQYF. This chain connects TRBV2 to TRBJ2-5; 13 bases align to TRBD2. This CDR3 spans 16 amino acids. The germline CDR1 and CDR2 sequences are SNHLY and FYNNEI. V gave up 3 bases and J gave up 1 base; unmatched junction bases: 2. The whole variable domain, filled in from reference TRBV2 and TRBJ2-5, reads EPEVTQTPSHQVTQMGQEVILRCVPISNHLYFYWYRQILGQKVEFLVSFYNNEISEKSEIFDDQFSVERPDGSNFTLKIRSTKLEDSAMYFCASSEGLAGFQETQYFGPGTRLLVL.

The gene calls are TRBV6-2 or TRBV6-3 and TRBJ2-3; 13 positions match TRBD2. The CDR3 is 16 amino acids. Trimming cost V 4 bases and J 4 bases; bases outside gene matches: 5. Germline V lookup: CDR1 MNHEY, CDR2 SVGEGT. The CDR3 here is CASSSLAGGPPDTQYF. The DNA for the CDR3 is TGTGCCAGCAGTTCACTAGCGGGAGGGCCCCCAGATACGCAGTATTTT.

The gene calls are TRBV19 and TRBJ2-3, with D maybe TRBD2 (7 bases). CDR1 is LNHDA, CDR2 SQIVND, per germline (reference sequence). CDR3 length: 17 residues. Trimming cost V 7 bases and J 2 bases, with 22 bases left between them. CDR3 protein: CASTTRGRGQVTDTQYF. The CDR3 DNA is TGTGCCAGTACCACCCGGGGGAGGGGACAAGTCACAGATACGCAGTATTTT.

The CDR3 region has the DNA TGTGCCAGCAGTTGGGGTGGGGGGGAAGCGTCCGAGCAGTACTTC. Its translation is CASSWGGGEASEQYF. The V and J genes are TRBV6-5 and TRBJ2-7; 7 bases are shared with TRBD2. Trimming removed 4 bases from V and 6 bases from J; junction bases left unmatched: 12. CDR1 and CDR2 (germline): MNHEY, SVGAGI. The CDR3 runs 15 residues.

The genes are TRBV5-4 and TRBJ2-2; TRBD2 might be the D (6 bases). This CDR3 contains 16 residues. CDR1 is SGHNT and CDR2 is YYREEE in the germline V gene (reference sequence). Trimming left V 7 bases short and J 3 bases short, with 19 bases between. The CDR3 DNA reads TGTGCCAGCCGAATCGGTGGCGGGATAGACACCGGGGAGCTGTTTTTT. Its protein product is CASRIGGGIDTGELFF.

Written as DNA, the CDR3 is TGTGCCAGCAGTTACACAGTCCAAAGAGCTTTCTTT. Encoded protein: CASSYTVQRAFF. J is TRBJ1-1 and V is TRBV6-7, with no clear D. TRBV6-7 is recorded as an ORF, its role being uncertain. V lost 2 bases and J lost 10, with 11 bases in between. The CDR3 runs to 12 residues.

J is TRBJ2-1 and V is TRBV6-5; a weak D match, TRBD2 (5 bases). The V gene lost 8 bases and the J gene lost 6 bases, with 14 bases spanning the gap. CDR1 MNHEY and CDR2 SVGAGI come from the germline V gene. The CDR3 extends over 13 amino acids. The DNA for the CDR3 is TGTGCCAGCGTGGACTCCATCGGCAATGAGCAGTTCTTC. It is translated as CASVDSIGNEQFF.

This rearrangement joins TRBV10-3 to TRBJ2-3; the match to TRBD2 covers 7 bases. Germline CDR1 and CDR2: ENHRY and SYGVKD. V lost 10 bases, J lost 2 bases, and 6 bases stayed unmatched. The CDR3 runs 13 residues. CDR3 coding DNA: TGTGCCAACGGACTAGACCTCACAGATACGCAGTATTTT. Its translation is CANGLDLTDTQYF.

The rearrangement joins TRBV28 to TRBJ1-2, with a possible D match to TRBD1 (5 bases). Germline CDR1 MDHEN, CDR2 SYDVKM. The V and J ends lost 6 bases and 3 bases respectively, with 11 bases between them. CDR3 length: 13 residues. The CDR3 DNA reads as TGTGCCAGCAGGCAACAGGCATACTATGGCTACACCTTC. Protein: CASRQQAYYGYTF.

A single count supports this clone. This sequence joins TRBV7-9 and TRBJ1-2; 7 nucleotides align to TRBD1. The CDR3 spans 14 residues. After removal of 2 bases from V and 3 bases from J, the junction contained 3 bases not matched to a gene. Germline V gene lookup returns CDR1 SEHNR and CDR2 FQNEAQ (reference sequence). For the CDR3, the DNA is TGTGCCAGCAGCTTACAGGGGGGAGACTATGGCTACACCTTC. Amino acid sequence: CASSLQGGDYGYTF.

V is TRBV15 and J is TRBJ2-7; 13 bases map to TRBD2. V lost 5 bases and J lost 4; bases outside the gene matches: 11. This CDR3 region has 17 residues. Germline V gene sequence: CDR1 LNHNV, CDR2 YYDKDF (reference sequence). The DNA for the CDR3 is TGTGCCACCAGCGGCCGACTAGCGGGAGGTCCCCTTTACGAGCAGTACTTC. Translation: CATSGRLAGGPLYEQYF.

The J gene is TRBJ2-2, the V gene TRBV5-6; TRBD2 matches at 10 bases. CDR1 is SGHDT and CDR2 is YYEEEE in the germline V gene. The length of the CDR3 is 17 residues. Losses at the gene ends were 0 bases for V and 7 bases for J; bases not matched to a gene: 9. The CDR3 is CASSLAGLAEGSGELFF. CDR3 coding DNA: TGTGCCAGCAGCTTGGCCGGACTAGCGGAGGGGAGCGGGGAGCTGTTTTTT.

This chain uses TRBV24-1 with TRBJ1-5, with D perhaps TRBD1 (6 bases). Germline V lookup: CDR1 KGHDR, CDR2 SFDVKD. V lost 10 bases, J lost 7 bases, and 25 bases lay in between. There are 16 residues in the CDR3. The CDR3: CATGLPGHPENQPQHF. DNA for the CDR3: TGTGCCACAGGTCTTCCGGGACATCCGGAAAACCAGCCCCAGCATTTT.

Here the CDR3 reads CASSLDRAAQYF. The CDR3, as DNA: TGTGCCAGCAGCCTAGACAGGGCGGCGCAGTATTTT. This sequence joins TRBV7-8 and TRBJ2-3, with 7 bases that match TRBD1. Germline lookup yields CDR1 SGHVS and CDR2 FQNEAQ. The CDR3 consists of 12 residues. V gave up 5 bases and J gave up 10 bases; unmatched junction bases: 6.

The chain links TRBV30 to TRBJ2-5; 13 bases are shared with TRBD2. With 0 bases clipped from V and 6 bases from J, the junction kept 7 bases outside the gene matches. Germline CDR1 GTSNPN, CDR2 SVGIG (reference sequence). The CDR3 length is 16 residues. The DNA of the CDR3 is TGTGCCTGGAGTGTACGAGGACTAGCGGGAGTACAGACCCAGTACTTC. It encodes CAWSVRGLAGVQTQYF.

The chain combines TRBV5-4 with TRBJ1-3, with D possibly matching TRBD1 (5 bases). Germline loops: CDR1 SGHNT, CDR2 YYREEE (reference sequence). Trimming took 4 bases from V and 0 from J, leaving 8 bases between them. The CDR3 is 14 amino acids. The DNA for the CDR3 is TGTGCCAGCAGCCGGACAATCTCTGGAAACACCATATATTTT. Its protein is CASSRTISGNTIYF. The variable domain in full, with the rest retrieved from reference TRBV5-4 and TRBJ1-3, is ETGVTQSPTHLIKTRGQQVTLRCSSQSGHNTVSWYQQALGQGPQFIFQYYREEENGRGNFPPRFSGLQFPNYSSELNVNALELDDSALYLCASSRTISGNTIYFGEGSWLTVV.

This clone was detected once. The chain combines TRBV2 with TRBJ1-5; TRBD1 agrees at 9 bases. V shed 3 bases and J 5 bases; nucleotides not matched to a gene: 5. From germline, CDR1 is SNHLY and CDR2 FYNNEI. The CDR3 is 15 residues long. The CDR3 DNA reads as TGTGCCAGCAGTGACGGGACAGGGCAGGATCAGCCCCAGCATTTT. This translates into CASSDGTGQDQPQHF.

The gene calls are TRBV7-8 and TRBJ1-1; 7 bases map to TRBD1. J lost 4 bases, V lost 5 bases, and 10 bases had no gene match. Germline V gene lookup returns CDR1 SGHVS and CDR2 FQNEAQ. The CDR3 is made up of 15 amino acids. The CDR3 region has the DNA TGTGCCAGCAGCCCACAAACAGGGGCTTTCACTGAAGCTTTCTTT. Its protein product is CASSPQTGAFTEAFF.

V usage is TRBV12-3 or TRBV12-4 and J usage is TRBJ2-5; a weak D match, TRBD2 (5 bases). V was cut by 1 base and J by 7 bases, with 10 bases left in between. This CDR3 region has 13 residues. CDR3 in amino acids: CASSLGSRGTQYF. The CDR3 DNA reads as TGTGCCAGCAGTTTAGGGTCACGGGGGACCCAGTACTTC.

Only a few counts were recorded for this clone. This chain joins TRBV30 and TRBJ2-7; TRBD1 matches 7 bases. CDR1 is GTSNPN and CDR2 is SVGIG in the germline V gene (reference sequence). The V and J ends lost 7 bases and 2 bases, in that order; junction bases with no gene match: 8. This CDR3 has 13 amino acids. Here the CDR3 reads CAFNRGGTYEQYF. CDR3 DNA sequence: TGTGCCTTTAACAGGGGTGGGACCTACGAGCAGTACTTC.

Many counts were recorded for this clone. The genes are TRBV28 and TRBJ1-1; tentatively, D is TRBD1 (6 bases). Trimming removed 7 bases from V and 0 bases from J, with 12 bases in between. The CDR3 covers 14 residues. CDR1 and CDR2 (germline): MDHEN, SYDVKM. The CDR3 sequence: CASMRGGLNTEAFF. The CDR3 coding sequence is TGTGCCAGCATGAGGGGGGGTTTGAACACTGAAGCTTTCTTT.